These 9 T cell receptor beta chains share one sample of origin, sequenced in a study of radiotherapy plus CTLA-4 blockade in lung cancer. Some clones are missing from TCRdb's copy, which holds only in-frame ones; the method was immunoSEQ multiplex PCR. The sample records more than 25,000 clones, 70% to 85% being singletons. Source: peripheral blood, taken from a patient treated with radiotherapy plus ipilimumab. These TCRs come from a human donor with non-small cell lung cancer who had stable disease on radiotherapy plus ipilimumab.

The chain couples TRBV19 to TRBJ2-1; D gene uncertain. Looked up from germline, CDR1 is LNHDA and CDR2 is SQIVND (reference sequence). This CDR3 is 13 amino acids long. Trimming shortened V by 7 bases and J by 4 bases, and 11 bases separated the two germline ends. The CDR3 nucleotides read TGTGCCAGTACCCCCCCAGGTTACAATGAGCAGTTCTTC. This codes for CASTPPGYNEQFF.

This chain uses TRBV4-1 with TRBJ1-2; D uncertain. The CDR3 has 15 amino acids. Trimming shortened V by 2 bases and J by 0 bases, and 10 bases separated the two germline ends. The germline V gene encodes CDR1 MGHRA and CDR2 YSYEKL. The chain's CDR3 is CASSQNAATNYGYTF. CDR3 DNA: TGCGCCAGCAGCCAAAACGCAGCTACTAACTATGGCTACACCTTC.

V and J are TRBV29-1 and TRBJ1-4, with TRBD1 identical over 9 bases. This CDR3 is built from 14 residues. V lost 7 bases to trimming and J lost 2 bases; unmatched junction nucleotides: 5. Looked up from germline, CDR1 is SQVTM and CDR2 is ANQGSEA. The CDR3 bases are TGCAGCGCCCAGGGGACAGGGACTAATGAAAAACTGTTTTTT. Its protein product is CSAQGTGTNEKLFF.

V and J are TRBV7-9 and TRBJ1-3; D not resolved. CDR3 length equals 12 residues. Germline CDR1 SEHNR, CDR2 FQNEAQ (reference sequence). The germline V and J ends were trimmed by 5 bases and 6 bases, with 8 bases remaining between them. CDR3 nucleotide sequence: TGTGCCAGCAGCCCCGAGCTAAACACCATATATTTT. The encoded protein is CASSPELNTIYF.

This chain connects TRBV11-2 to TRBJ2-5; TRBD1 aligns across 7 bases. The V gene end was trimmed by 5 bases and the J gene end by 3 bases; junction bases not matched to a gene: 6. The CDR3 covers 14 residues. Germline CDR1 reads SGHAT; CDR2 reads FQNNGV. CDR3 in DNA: TGTGCCAGCAGCCCTATCGGGACAGAAGAGACCCAGTACTTC. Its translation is CASSPIGTEETQYF.

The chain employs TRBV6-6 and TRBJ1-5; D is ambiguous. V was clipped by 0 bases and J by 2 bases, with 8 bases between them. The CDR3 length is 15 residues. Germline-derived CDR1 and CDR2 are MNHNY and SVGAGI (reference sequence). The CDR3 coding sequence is TGTGCCAGCAGTTACTCACAAGGCCGCAATCAGCCCCAGCATTTT. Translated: CASSYSQGRNQPQHF.

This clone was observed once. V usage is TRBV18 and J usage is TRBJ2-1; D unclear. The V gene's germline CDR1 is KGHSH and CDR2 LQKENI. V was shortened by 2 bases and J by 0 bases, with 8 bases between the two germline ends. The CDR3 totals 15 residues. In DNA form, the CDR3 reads TGTGCCAGCTCACCATGGGCGAGCTCCTACAATGAGCAGTTCTTC. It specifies CASSPWASSYNEQFF.

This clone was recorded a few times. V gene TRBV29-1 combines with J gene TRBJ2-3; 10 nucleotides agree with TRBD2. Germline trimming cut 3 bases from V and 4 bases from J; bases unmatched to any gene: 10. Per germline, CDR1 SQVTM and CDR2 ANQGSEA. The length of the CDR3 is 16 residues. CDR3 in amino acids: CSVESSGGWVADTQYF. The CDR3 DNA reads TGCAGCGTTGAGTCTAGCGGGGGATGGGTGGCAGATACGCAGTATTTT.

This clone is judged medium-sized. The CDR3 bases are TGTGCCAGCAGCTTAGGGGCTGCTGGGGCCAACGTCCTGACTTTC. Protein: CASSLGAAGANVLTF. This chain uses TRBV11-2 with TRBJ2-6; D gene ambiguous. The CDR3 runs 15 residues. V was clipped by 1 base and J by 2 bases, with 6 bases between them. CDR1 and CDR2 from the germline V gene are SGHAT and FQNNGV.